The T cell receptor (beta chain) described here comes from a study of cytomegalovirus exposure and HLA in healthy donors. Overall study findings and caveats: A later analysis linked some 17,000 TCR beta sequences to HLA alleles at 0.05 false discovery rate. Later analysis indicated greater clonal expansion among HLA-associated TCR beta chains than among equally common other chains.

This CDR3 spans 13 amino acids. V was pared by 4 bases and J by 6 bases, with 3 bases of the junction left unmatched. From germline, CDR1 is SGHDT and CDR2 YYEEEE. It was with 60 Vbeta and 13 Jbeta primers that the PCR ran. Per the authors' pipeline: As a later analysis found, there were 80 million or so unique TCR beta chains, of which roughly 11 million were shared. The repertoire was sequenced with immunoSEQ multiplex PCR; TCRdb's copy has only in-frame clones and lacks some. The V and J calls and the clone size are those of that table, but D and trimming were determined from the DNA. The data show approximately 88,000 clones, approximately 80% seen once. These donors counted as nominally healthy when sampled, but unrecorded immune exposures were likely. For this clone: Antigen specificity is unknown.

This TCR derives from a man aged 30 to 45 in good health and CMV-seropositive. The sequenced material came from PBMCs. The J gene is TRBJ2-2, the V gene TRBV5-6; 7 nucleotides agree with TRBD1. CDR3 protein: CASSVGGPGELFF. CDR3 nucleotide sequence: TGTGCCAGCAGCGTAGGGGGCCCCGGGGAGCTGTTTTTT.